These 26 T cell receptor beta chains originate from one sample sequenced in a study of regulatory T cells in long-lasting Graves disease. CDR3 regions were amplified by Arm-PCR using iRepertoire HTBI primers to build TCR beta libraries. TCRdb re-called the multiplex PCR reads through MiXCR, storing one row per CDR3 protein. The table includes a few hundred thousand distinct CDR3 sequences, about 18% detected once. Described time point: newly diagnosed GD, antithyroid drugs for less than 3 months. PBMC-extracted RNA yielded the TCR library. These data also featured in a second study, about T cells in Graves' hyperthyroidism and ophthalmopathy.

The material was peripheral blood mononuclear cells (PBMCs), obtained at new diagnosis, from a patient treated with antithyroid drugs. The receptors derive from a young woman with Graves disease.

This clonotype was counted many times. The J gene is TRBJ2-7, the V gene TRBV3-1; D is ambiguous. The germline V gene encodes CDR1 LGHDT and CDR2 YNNKEL (reference sequence). V was cut by 5 bases and J by 0 bases, with 20 bases left in between. This CDR3 has 17 amino acids. The CDR3 DNA follows: TGTGCCAGCAGCTACCGGGCTCTCCTCTGGAGCTCCTACGAGCAGTACTTC. This translates into CASSYRALLWSSYEQYF.

This clonotype came up many times. The rearrangement links TRBV19 to TRBJ1-1, with D perhaps TRBD1 (6 bases). CDR1 LNHDA and CDR2 SQIVND come from the germline V gene (reference sequence). The CDR3 loop spans 12 amino acids. Trimming removed 7 bases at V and 5 bases at J, with 11 bases between. Here the CDR3 reads CASINRETEAFF. CDR3 nucleotide sequence: TGTGCCAGTATTAACAGGGAAACTGAAGCTTTCTTT. The full variable domain, completed using reference TRBV19 and TRBJ1-1, is DGGITQSPKYLFRKEGQNVTLSCEQNLNHDAMYWYRQDPGQGLRLIYYSQIVNDFQKGDIAEGYSVSREKKESFPLTVTSAQKNPTAFYLCASINRETEAFFGQGTRLTVV.

The chain is built from TRBV5-5 and TRBJ1-1; maybe TRBD1 (5 bases). The CDR3 spans 15 residues. V lost 0 bases and J lost 1, with 10 bases in between. CDR1 and CDR2 (germline): SGHKS, YYEKEE (reference sequence). This CDR3 reads CASSLGSGSNTEAFF. The DNA of the CDR3 is TGTGCCAGCAGCTTGGGGTCAGGGTCGAACACTGAAGCTTTCTTT.

The chain combines TRBV9 with TRBJ2-3; no clear D. Germline V gives CDR1 SGDLS, CDR2 YYNGEE. V lost 0 bases and J 0 bases, leaving 11 bases between the germline ends. The CDR3 length is 16 residues. CDR3 DNA: TGTGCCAGCAGCGTAGGTGGCGGTACTAGCACAGATACGCAGTATTTT. This sequence encodes CASSVGGGTSTDTQYF.

This clonotype appeared many times. The gene calls are TRBV12-3 or TRBV12-4 and TRBJ1-1; TRBD1 matches at 7 bases. V was pared by 5 bases and J by 10 bases, with 4 bases of the junction left unmatched. This CDR3 spans 11 amino acids. The CDR3 region is CASSTGVRAFF. CDR3 DNA sequence: TGTGCCAGCAGTACAGGGGTACGAGCTTTCTTT.

This clonotype was counted ten times or more. At one boundary the junction diverges from the germline segment, which might be a read error. The chain links TRBV10-2 to TRBJ2-3; possibly TRBD1 for D (5 bases). Germline lookup yields CDR1 WSHSY and CDR2 SAAADI. The CDR3 covers 12 residues. The CDR3 sequence is CASRLTADTQYF. The CDR3 bases are TGCGCCAGCAGGTTGACAGCAGACACGCAGTATTTT.

This clonotype was seen a few times. The conserved phenylalanine or tryptophan normally closing the CDR3 is absent here, so this likely arose from a read error. The chain employs TRBV7-3 and TRBJ2-2; weak D call: TRBD1 (5 bases). Germline loops: CDR1 SGHTA, CDR2 FQGTGA. The V end was cut by 5 bases, the J end by 5 bases, with 18 bases between. This CDR3 comprises 16 residues. CDR3 protein: CASSPRAPPETGELFS. The CDR3 DNA follows: TGTGCCAGCAGCCCCAGGGCACCCCCCGAGACCGGGGAGCTGTTTTCT.

This clonotype showed up many times. This sequence joins TRBV20-1 and TRBJ2-1; 9 bases line up with TRBD1. The CDR3 is made up of 14 amino acids. The germline gives CDR1 DFQATT, CDR2 SNEGSKA (reference sequence). The V segment lost 5 bases and the J segment 4 bases; nucleotides outside the gene matches: 6. In nucleotides, the CDR3 is TGCAGTGCTGATGGACAGGGGAATTACAATGAGCAGTTCTTC. Protein: CSADGQGNYNEQFF.

Concerning this clonotype itself: One end of the junction fails to match germline, which may point to a read error. The gene calls are TRBV12-3 or TRBV12-4 and TRBJ2-1; 9 bases match TRBD1. The CDR3 length is 15 residues. The CDR3 DNA sequence: TGTGCCAGCAGGCGGACAGGGGAACCACACAATGAACAGTTCTTC. This sequence encodes CASRRTGEPHNEQFF.

Regarding this clonotype: One base away lies a much larger clone, so this may be a sequencing read error. CDR3 in DNA: TGTGTCAGCAGTTACGAGGGTATTGGTGGCTACACCTTC. Protein product: CVSSYEGIGGYTF. The chain uses TRBV6-5 and TRBJ1-2, with no clear D. CDR3 size: 13 residues. Germline CDR1 and CDR2: MNHEY and SVGAGI.

Turning to this clonotype: Only one base separates this from a far larger clonotype, so it likely reflects a read error. The chain employs TRBV7-8 and TRBJ2-5, with D tentatively TRBD1 (6 bases). The germline CDR1 and CDR2 sequences are SGHVS and FQNEAQ. The V end was cut by 4 bases, the J end by 5 bases, with 11 bases between. The CDR3 has 13 amino acids. The CDR3 protein is CASSWDQGETQYF. Here the CDR3 DNA reads TGTGCCAGCAGCTGGGACCAGGGGGAGACCCAGTACTTC.

For this clonotype: A far larger clone is one nucleotide away, so this likely arose from a read error. CDR3 protein: CASSLRGRARHF. DNA of the CDR3: TGTGCCAGCAGCCTGAGGGGGAGGGCCCGGCATTTT. The chain recombines TRBV7-9 with TRBJ1-5, with D perhaps matching TRBD1 (6 bases). The V and J ends lost 5 bases and 15 bases respectively, with 17 bases between them. CDR1 and CDR2 from the germline V gene are SEHNR and FQNEAQ (reference sequence). This CDR3 has 12 residues.

There are many counts of this clonotype. The CDR3 DNA reads as TGTGCCAGCAGCCAGGGGCGGATGAACACTGAAGCTTTCTTT. Amino acid sequence: CASSQGRMNTEAFF. J is TRBJ1-1 and V is TRBV3-1; possible D gene TRBD1, 5 bases. The CDR3 is 14 amino acids. Germline CDR1 reads LGHDT; CDR2 reads YNNKEL (reference sequence). V dropped 3 bases and J dropped 0 bases, with 8 bases sitting between them. Variable domain in full (rest from reference TRBV3-1 and TRBJ1-1): DTAVSQTPKYLVTQMGNDKSIKCEQNLGHDTMYWYKQDSKKFLKIMFSYNNKELIINETVPNRFSPKSPDKAHLNLHINSLELGDSAVYFCASSQGRMNTEAFFGQGTRLTVV.

Remarks on this clonotype: A junction boundary mismatches the germline segment, possibly from a read error. The J gene is TRBJ1-4, the V gene TRBV20-1; D is uncertain. The germline CDR1 and CDR2 sequences are DFQATT and SNEGSKA (reference sequence). The CDR3 has 13 amino acids. Here the CDR3 DNA reads TGCAGTGCTAGAGTCGGGTTGAGTGAAAAACTATTTTTT. The encoded protein is CSARVGLSEKLFF.

Of note for this clonotype: Lacking the conserved final phenylalanine or tryptophan, this CDR3 likely reflects a read error. This chain connects TRBV7-2 to TRBJ1-6; unclear D gene. Germline V lookup: CDR1 SGHTA, CDR2 FQGNSA. V was cut by 3 bases and J by 7 bases, with 16 bases left in between. The CDR3 spans 16 residues. The CDR3 protein is CASSLTPLLLNSPLHS. CDR3 nucleotide sequence: TGTGCCAGCAGCTTGACCCCCCTTCTCCTCAATTCACCCCTCCACTCT.

In its sample, this clonotype was seen many times. The chain links TRBV7-6 to TRBJ1-3; 8 bases are a match to TRBD1. With V trimmed by 5 bases and J by 2 bases, 5 bases remained unmatched. Germline V gene lookup returns CDR1 SGHVS and CDR2 FNYEAQ. The CDR3 consists of 15 residues. CDR3 amino acids: CASSQTTGAGNTIYF. DNA for the CDR3: TGTGCCAGCAGCCAGACGACAGGGGCTGGAAACACCATATATTTT. Complete variable domain (other parts from reference TRBV7-6 and TRBJ1-3): GAGVSQSPRYKVTKRGQDVALRCDPISGHVSLYWYRQALGQGPEFLTYFNYEAQQDKSGLPNDRFSAERPEGSISTLTIQRTEQRDSAMYRCASSQTTGAGNTIYFGEGSWLTVV.

This clonotype was counted ten times or more. This chain links TRBV27 with TRBJ2-5; D gene ambiguous. This CDR3 contains 12 residues. In germline, CDR1 is MNHEY, CDR2 SMNVEV (reference sequence). Deletions cut 6 bases from V and 4 bases from J, with 9 bases between. CDR3 in DNA: TGTGCCAGCAGCCCCCAGAGAGAGACCCAGTACTTC. Its protein is CASSPQRETQYF.

The table lists this clonotype with many counts. One end of the junction does not line up with germline, which may come from a read error. V usage is TRBV7-7 and J usage is TRBJ2-5, with TRBD2 matching 8 bases. This CDR3 has 16 residues. Germline CDR1 SSHAT, CDR2 FNYEAQ (reference sequence). This CDR3 is CASSLSSGGGQETQYF. CDR3 DNA sequence: TGTGCTAGCAGCTTATCAAGCGGGGGCGGGCAAGAGACCCAGTACTTC.

In its sample, this clonotype was seen a few times. The rearrangement uses TRBV6-1 and TRBJ1-2; D uncertain. Trimming cost V 1 base and J 3 bases, with 9 bases left between them. Germline CDR1 and CDR2: MNHNS and SASEGT. The CDR3 length is 14 residues. The CDR3 bases are TGTGCCAGCAGTGAAGTGGCCCTTGACTATGGCTACACCTTC. It specifies CASSEVALDYGYTF.

This chain connects TRBV12-3 or TRBV12-4 to TRBJ1-5, with unresolved D. Trimming cost V 2 bases and J 0 bases, with 11 bases left between them. This CDR3 has 16 residues. The CDR3 bases are TGTGCCAGCAGTTTACGTTTGGGTAATAGCAATCAGCCCCAGCATTTT. Its protein is CASSLRLGNSNQPQHF.

This clonotype was detected ten times or more. The CDR3 DNA reads TGTGCCAGCAGCTTAGACCCGACAGGGTCAAGTTATTCACCCCTCCACTTT. Amino acids: CASSLDPTGSSYSPLHF. V is TRBV7-6 and J is TRBJ1-6; 7 nucleotides align to TRBD1. This CDR3 region has 17 residues. Germline V gives CDR1 SGHVS, CDR2 FNYEAQ. V lost 1 base, J lost 8 bases, and 11 bases stayed unmatched.

This clonotype was detected ten times or more. The chain carries TRBV27 and TRBJ1-2; 12 positions match TRBD1. The V and J ends lost 7 bases and 7 bases, in that order; junction bases with no gene match: 7. Germline CDR1 reads MNHEY; CDR2 reads SMNVEV (reference sequence). CDR3 size: 14 residues. The DNA for the CDR3 is TGTGCCAGCACCGGGACAGGGGGCGTTTCTGGCTACACCTTC. Protein product: CASTGTGGVSGYTF.

This clonotype was seen ten or more times. The chain uses TRBV7-8 and TRBJ1-1; possible D gene TRBD1, 5 bases. Germline assignment: CDR1 SGHVS and CDR2 FQNEAQ. The V gene lost 2 bases and the J gene lost 0 bases, with 13 bases spanning the gap. This CDR3 spans 16 amino acids. CDR3 in DNA: TGTGCCAGCAGCTTAATTGGGGGACGCATGAACACTGAAGCTTTCTTT. Translation gives CASSLIGGRMNTEAFF. The full variable domain, completed using reference TRBV7-8 and TRBJ1-1, is GAGVSQSPRYKVAKRGQDVALRCDPISGHVSLFWYQQALGQGPEFLTYFQNEAQLDKSGLPSDRFFAERPEGSVSTLKIQRTQQEDSAVYLCASSLIGGRMNTEAFFGQGTRLTVV.

This clonotype came up many times. The rearrangement joins TRBV7-2 to TRBJ2-4; 9 nucleotides align to TRBD1. The CDR3 runs 14 residues. Germline V gene lookup returns CDR1 SGHTA and CDR2 FQGNSA. With 4 bases clipped from V and 7 bases from J, the junction kept 5 bases outside the gene matches. The CDR3 region is CASSWDREGNIQYF. The CDR3 DNA is TGTGCCAGCAGCTGGGACAGGGAGGGGAACATTCAGTACTTC.

This clonotype has more than one count but fewer than ten. The rearrangement links TRBV7-2 to TRBJ2-5; possibly TRBD2 for D (8 bases). Germline CDR1 and CDR2: SGHTA and FQGNSA. This CDR3 is 16 amino acids long. Trimming took 5 bases from V and 5 from J, leaving 21 bases between them. This CDR3 is CASSIRGTGGAETQYF. CDR3 nucleotides: TGTGCCAGCAGCATCAGGGGGACCGGGGGGGCCGAGACCCAGTACTTC.

This clonotype was seen at least ten times. The chain uses TRBV27 and TRBJ2-7; D is undetermined. Trimming pared 5 bases from V and 4 bases from J, leaving 12 bases between. CDR3 length equals 13 residues. Germline V lookup: CDR1 MNHEY, CDR2 SMNVEV (reference sequence). The DNA of the CDR3 is TGTGCCAGCAGTCGCCTCGGTGGATACGAGCAGTACTTC. This encodes CASSRLGGYEQYF.